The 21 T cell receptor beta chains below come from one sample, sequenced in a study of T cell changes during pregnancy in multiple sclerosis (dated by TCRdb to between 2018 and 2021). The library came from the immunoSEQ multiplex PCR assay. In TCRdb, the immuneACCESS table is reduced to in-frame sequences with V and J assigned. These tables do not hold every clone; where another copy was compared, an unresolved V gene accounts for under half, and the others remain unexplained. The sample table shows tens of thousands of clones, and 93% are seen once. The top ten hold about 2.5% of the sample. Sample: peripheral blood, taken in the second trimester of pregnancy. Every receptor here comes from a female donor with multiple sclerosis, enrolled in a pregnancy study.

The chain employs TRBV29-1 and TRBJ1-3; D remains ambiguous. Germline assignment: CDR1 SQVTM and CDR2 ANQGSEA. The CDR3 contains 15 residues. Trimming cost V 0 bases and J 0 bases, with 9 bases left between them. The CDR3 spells CSVEDRKLSGNTIYF. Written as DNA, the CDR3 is TGCAGCGTTGAAGATCGAAAGCTCTCTGGAAACACCATATATTTT.

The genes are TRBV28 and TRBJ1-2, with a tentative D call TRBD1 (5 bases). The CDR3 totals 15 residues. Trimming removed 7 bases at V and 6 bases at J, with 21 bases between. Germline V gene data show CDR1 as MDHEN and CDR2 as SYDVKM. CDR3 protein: CASISPPGREDGYTF. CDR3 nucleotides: TGTGCCAGCATAAGCCCCCCGGGCAGGGAGGATGGCTACACCTTC.

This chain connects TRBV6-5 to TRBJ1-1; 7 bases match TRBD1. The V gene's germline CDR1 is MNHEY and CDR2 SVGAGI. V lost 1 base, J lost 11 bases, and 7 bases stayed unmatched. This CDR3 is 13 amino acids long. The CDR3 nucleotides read TGTGCCAGCAGTTACTACAGGGGATTTGAGGCTTTCTTT. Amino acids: CASSYYRGFEAFF.

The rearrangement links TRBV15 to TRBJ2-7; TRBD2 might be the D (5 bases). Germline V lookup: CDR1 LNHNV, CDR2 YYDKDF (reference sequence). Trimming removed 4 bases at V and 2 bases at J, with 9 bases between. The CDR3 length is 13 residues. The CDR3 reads CATSNGLTYEQYF. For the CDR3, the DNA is TGTGCCACCAGCAATGGACTCACCTACGAGCAGTACTTC. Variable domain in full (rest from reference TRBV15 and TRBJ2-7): DAMVIQNPRYQVTQFGKPVTLSCSQTLNHNVMYWYQQKSSQAPKLLFHYYDKDFNNEADTPDNFQSRRPNTSFCFLDIRSPGLGDTAMYLCATSNGLTYEQYFGPGTRLTVT.

CDR3 in DNA: TGTGCCAGCAGTTACTCGGGACAGTCCTACGAGCAGTACTTC. It specifies CASSYSGQSYEQYF. This chain joins TRBV6-5 and TRBJ2-7, with 7 positions matching TRBD1. The V segment lost 0 bases and the J segment 1 base; nucleotides outside the gene matches: 0. The CDR3 loop spans 14 amino acids. Germline CDR1 reads MNHEY; CDR2 reads SVGAGI.

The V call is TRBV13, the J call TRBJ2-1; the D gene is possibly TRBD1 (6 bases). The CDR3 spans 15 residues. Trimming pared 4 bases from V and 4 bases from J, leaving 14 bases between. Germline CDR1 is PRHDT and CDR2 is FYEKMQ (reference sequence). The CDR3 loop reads CASSSLTGTYNEQFF. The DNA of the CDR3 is TGTGCCAGCAGCTCACTGACAGGCACTTACAATGAGCAGTTCTTC. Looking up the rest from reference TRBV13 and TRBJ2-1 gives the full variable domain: AAGVIQSPRHLIKEKRETATLKCYPIPRHDTVYWYQQGPGQDPQFLISFYEKMQSDKGSIPDRFSAQQFSDYHSELNMSSLELGDSALYFCASSSLTGTYNEQFFGPGTRLTVL.

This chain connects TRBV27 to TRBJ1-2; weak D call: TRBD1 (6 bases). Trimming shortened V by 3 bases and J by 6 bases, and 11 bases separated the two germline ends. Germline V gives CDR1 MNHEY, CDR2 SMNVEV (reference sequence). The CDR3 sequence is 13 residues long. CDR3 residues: CASSFSTGHGYTF. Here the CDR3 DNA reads TGTGCCAGCAGTTTTTCGACAGGACATGGCTACACCTTC.

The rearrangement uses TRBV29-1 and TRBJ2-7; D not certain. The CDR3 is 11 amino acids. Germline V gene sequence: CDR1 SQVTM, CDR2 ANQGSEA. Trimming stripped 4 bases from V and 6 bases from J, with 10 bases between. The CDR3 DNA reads TGCAGCGTTGGAGTGAGTGGCGAGCAGTACTTC. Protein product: CSVGVSGEQYF.

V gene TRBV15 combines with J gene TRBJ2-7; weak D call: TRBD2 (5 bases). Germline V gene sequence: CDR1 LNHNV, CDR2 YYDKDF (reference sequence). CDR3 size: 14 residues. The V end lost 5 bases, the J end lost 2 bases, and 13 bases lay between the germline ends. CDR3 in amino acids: CATSLGNGAYEQYF. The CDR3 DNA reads TGTGCCACCAGCCTCGGGAACGGAGCCTACGAGCAGTACTTC.

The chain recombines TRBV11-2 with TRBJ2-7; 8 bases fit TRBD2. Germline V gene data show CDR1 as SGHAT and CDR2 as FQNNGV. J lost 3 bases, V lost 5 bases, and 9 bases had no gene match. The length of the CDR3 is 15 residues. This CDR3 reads CASSPPGGAFYEQYF. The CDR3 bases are TGTGCCAGCAGCCCTCCCGGGGGGGCCTTCTACGAGCAGTACTTC.

The CDR3 DNA is TGTGCCAGCAGCCAAGAGACAGAGGACTACGAGCAGTACTTC. This translates into CASSQETEDYEQYF. This chain connects TRBV14 to TRBJ2-7; possible D gene TRBD1, 5 bases. V lost 0 bases and J lost 3, with 9 bases in between. This CDR3 is 14 amino acids long. Germline V CDR1 and CDR2: SGHDN, FVKESK.

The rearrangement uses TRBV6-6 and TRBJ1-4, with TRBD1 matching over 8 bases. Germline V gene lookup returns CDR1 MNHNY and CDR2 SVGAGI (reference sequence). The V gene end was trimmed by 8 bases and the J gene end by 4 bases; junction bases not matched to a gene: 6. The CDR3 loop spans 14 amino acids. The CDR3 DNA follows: TGTGCCAGCCAGGACAGGGATATTAATGAAAAACTGTTTTTT. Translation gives CASQDRDINEKLFF.

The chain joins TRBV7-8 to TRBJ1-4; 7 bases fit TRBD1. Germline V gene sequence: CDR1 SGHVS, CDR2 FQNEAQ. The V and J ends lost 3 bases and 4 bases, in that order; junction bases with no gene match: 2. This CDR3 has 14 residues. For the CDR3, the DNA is TGTGCCAGCAGCTTGACAGGGCTTAATGAAAAACTGTTTTTT. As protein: CASSLTGLNEKLFF.

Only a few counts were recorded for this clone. The CDR3 protein is CSATGGVVGEQFF. The CDR3 DNA follows: TGCAGCGCTACAGGGGGAGTGGTAGGTGAGCAGTTCTTC. The chain links TRBV29-1 to TRBJ2-1; 8 bases fit TRBD1. This CDR3 spans 13 amino acids. The germline V gene has CDR1 SQVTM and CDR2 ANQGSEA. The J segment lost 9 bases and the V segment lost 7 bases, leaving 11 bases of the junction unmatched.

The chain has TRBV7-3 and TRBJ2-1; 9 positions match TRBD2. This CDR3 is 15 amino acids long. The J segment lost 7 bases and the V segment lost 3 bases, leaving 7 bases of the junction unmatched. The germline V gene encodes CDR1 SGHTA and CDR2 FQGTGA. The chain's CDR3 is CASSLSSGVKNEQFF. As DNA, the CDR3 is TGTGCCAGCAGCTTGTCTAGCGGGGTGAAAAATGAGCAGTTCTTC.

The CDR3 is CASSSSRQGTKNIQYF. For the CDR3, the DNA is TGTGCCAGCAGTTCCTCCCGACAGGGAACCAAAAACATTCAGTACTTC. The chain employs TRBV28 and TRBJ2-4, with 7 positions matching TRBD1. The CDR3 is 16 amino acids. The trim removed 4 bases at V and 2 bases at J, leaving 8 bases unmatched. The germline V gene encodes CDR1 MDHEN and CDR2 SYDVKM.

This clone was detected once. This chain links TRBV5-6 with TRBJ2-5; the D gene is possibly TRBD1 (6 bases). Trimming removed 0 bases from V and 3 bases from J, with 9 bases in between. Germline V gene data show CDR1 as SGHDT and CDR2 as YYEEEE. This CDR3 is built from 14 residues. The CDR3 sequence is CASSLAGEEETQYF. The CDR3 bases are TGTGCCAGCAGCTTGGCAGGGGAAGAAGAGACCCAGTACTTC.

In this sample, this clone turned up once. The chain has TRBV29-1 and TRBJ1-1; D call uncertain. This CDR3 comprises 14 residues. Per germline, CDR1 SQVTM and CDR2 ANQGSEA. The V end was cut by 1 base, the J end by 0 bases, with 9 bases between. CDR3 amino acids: CSVEGGPMNTEAFF. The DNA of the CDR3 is TGCAGCGTTGAAGGAGGGCCCATGAACACTGAAGCTTTCTTT. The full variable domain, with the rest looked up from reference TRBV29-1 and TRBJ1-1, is SAVISQKPSRDICQRGTSLTIQCQVDSQVTMMFWYRQQPGQSLTLIATANQGSEATYESGFVIDKFPISRPNLTFSTLTVSNMSPEDSSIYLCSVEGGPMNTEAFFGQGTRLTVV.

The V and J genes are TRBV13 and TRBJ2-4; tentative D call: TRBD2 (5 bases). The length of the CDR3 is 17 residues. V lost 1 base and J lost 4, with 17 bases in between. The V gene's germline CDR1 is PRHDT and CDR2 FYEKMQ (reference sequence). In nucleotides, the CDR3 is TGTGCCAGCAGCTTAGCCGGCGGACGCCCGGGGAAAAACATTCAGTACTTC. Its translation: CASSLAGGRPGKNIQYF.

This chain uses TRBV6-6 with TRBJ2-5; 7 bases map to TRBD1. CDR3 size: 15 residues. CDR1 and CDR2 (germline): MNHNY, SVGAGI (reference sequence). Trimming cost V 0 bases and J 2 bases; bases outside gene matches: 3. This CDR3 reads CASSYSGTAQETQYF. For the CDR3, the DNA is TGTGCCAGCAGTTACTCAGGGACAGCGCAAGAGACCCAGTACTTC.

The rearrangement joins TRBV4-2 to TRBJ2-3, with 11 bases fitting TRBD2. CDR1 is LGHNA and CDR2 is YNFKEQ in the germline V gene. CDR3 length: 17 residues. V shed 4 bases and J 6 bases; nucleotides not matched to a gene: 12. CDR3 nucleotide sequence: TGTGCCAGCAGCCTCCGAATACTAGCGGGAGAGTTGGATACGCAGTATTTT. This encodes CASSLRILAGELDTQYF.